The 8 T cell receptor beta chains below were found in one sample sequenced in a study of beta chain features in type 1 diabetes. Investigators reverse transcribed all isolated RNA, so they sequenced expressed TCRB transcripts. Assay: immunoSEQ multiplex PCR; the TCRdb copy retains only in-frame clones and omits some. The data show about 300,000 clones, about 8.5% seen once. What was sequenced was central memory CD4+ T cells from blood. The receptors stem from a woman younger than 30 in good health.

There are a few counts of this clone. The rearrangement uses TRBV4-3 and TRBJ1-1; unclear D gene. Looked up from germline, CDR1 is LGHNA and CDR2 is YSLEER. The V and J ends lost 2 bases and 5 bases respectively, with 15 bases between them. The CDR3 is made up of 15 amino acids. CDR3: CASSQTFLGGTEAFF. Here the CDR3 DNA reads TGCGCCAGCAGCCAAACCTTCCTCGGTGGGACTGAAGCTTTCTTT.

This clone was seen a handful of times. J is TRBJ1-2 and V is TRBV5-4, with TRBD1 matching 7 bases. The CDR3 has 13 amino acids. Trimming took 3 bases from V and 4 from J; bases not matched to a gene: 3. CDR1 and CDR2 from the germline V gene are SGHNT and YYREEE (reference sequence). CDR3 region: CASSSGQPYGYTF. The CDR3 DNA reads as TGTGCCAGCAGCTCGGGACAGCCCTATGGCTACACCTTC.

This clone was seen at least ten times. The gene calls are TRBV6-6 and TRBJ1-5; the D gene is possibly TRBD1 (5 bases). This CDR3 has 13 residues. V was trimmed by 8 bases and J by 7 bases, leaving 15 bases between them. CDR1 MNHNY and CDR2 SVGAGI come from the germline V gene (reference sequence). This CDR3 is CASFGGVGQPQHF. CDR3 DNA sequence: TGTGCCAGCTTCGGGGGGGTCGGCCAGCCCCAGCATTTT.

The sample holds a few counts of this clone. The chain recombines TRBV7-2 with TRBJ2-6; D is possibly TRBD2 (7 bases). Germline loops: CDR1 SGHTA, CDR2 FQGNSA. Trimming took 6 bases from V and 2 from J, leaving 17 bases between them. This CDR3 region has 17 residues. CDR3 amino acids: CASSSQFGGPGANVLTF. In DNA, the CDR3 is TGTGCCAGCAGTTCACAATTCGGGGGGCCTGGGGCCAACGTCCTGACTTTC.

Ten or more counts support this clone. V and J are TRBV19 and TRBJ1-5; D remains ambiguous. CDR3 length equals 16 residues. Germline CDR1 LNHDA, CDR2 SQIVND (reference sequence). V lost 1 base, J lost 2 bases, and 12 bases lay in between. CDR3 DNA sequence: TGTGCCAGTAGTATAGCTGGGCCCAGAGGCAATCAGCCCCAGCATTTT. Its translation is CASSIAGPRGNQPQHF. Full variable domain (rest looked up from reference TRBV19 and TRBJ1-5): DGGITQSPKYLFRKEGQNVTLSCEQNLNHDAMYWYRQDPGQGLRLIYYSQIVNDFQKGDIAEGYSVSREKKESFPLTVTSAQKNPTAFYLCASSIAGPRGNQPQHFGDGTRLSIL.

This chain links TRBV27 with TRBJ2-7; the match to TRBD1 covers 9 bases. The V gene end was trimmed by 8 bases and the J gene end by 3 bases; junction bases not matched to a gene: 5. Germline V lookup: CDR1 MNHEY, CDR2 SMNVEV (reference sequence). The CDR3 runs 13 residues. CDR3 in amino acids: CASHSTGGYEQYV. The CDR3 DNA is TGTGCCAGCCACTCGACAGGGGGCTACGAGCAGTACGTC.

In this sample, this clone turned up a few times. The gene calls are TRBV29-1 and TRBJ2-2; 11 nucleotides align to TRBD2. The CDR3 is 15 amino acids. Trimming at V came to 4 bases and at J to 7 bases, leaving 8 bases not matched to a gene. Per the germline V gene, CDR1 is SQVTM and CDR2 is ANQGSEA. In DNA, the CDR3 is TGCAGCGTTGGTACTAGCGGGGGCGTAGGCGGGGAGCTGTTTTTT. This translates into CSVGTSGGVGGELFF.

The J gene is TRBJ1-2, the V gene TRBV7-2; TRBD1 matches at 8 bases. The length of the CDR3 is 13 residues. Germline V lookup: CDR1 SGHTA, CDR2 FQGNSA. With V trimmed by 5 bases and J by 7 bases, 6 bases remained unmatched. This CDR3 is CASSPDRVSGYTF. CDR3 bases: TGTGCCAGCAGCCCGGACAGGGTATCTGGCTACACCTTC.